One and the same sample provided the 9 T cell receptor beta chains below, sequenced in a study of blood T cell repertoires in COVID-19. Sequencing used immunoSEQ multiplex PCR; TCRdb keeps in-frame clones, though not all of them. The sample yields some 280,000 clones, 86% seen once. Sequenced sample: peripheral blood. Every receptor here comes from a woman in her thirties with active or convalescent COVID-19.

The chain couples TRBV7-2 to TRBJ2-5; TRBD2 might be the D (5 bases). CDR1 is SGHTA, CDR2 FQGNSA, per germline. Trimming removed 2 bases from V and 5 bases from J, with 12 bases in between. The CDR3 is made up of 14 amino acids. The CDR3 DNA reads TGTGCCAGCAGCTTAACGGGGTGGAGCGAGACCCAGTACTTC. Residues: CASSLTGWSETQYF.

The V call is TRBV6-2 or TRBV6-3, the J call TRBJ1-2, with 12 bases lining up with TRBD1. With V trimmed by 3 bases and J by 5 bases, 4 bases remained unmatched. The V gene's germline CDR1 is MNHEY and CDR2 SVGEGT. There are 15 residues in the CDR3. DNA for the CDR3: TGTGCCAGCAGTTATCCGGGACAGGGGGCTTATGGCTACACCTTC. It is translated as CASSYPGQGAYGYTF.

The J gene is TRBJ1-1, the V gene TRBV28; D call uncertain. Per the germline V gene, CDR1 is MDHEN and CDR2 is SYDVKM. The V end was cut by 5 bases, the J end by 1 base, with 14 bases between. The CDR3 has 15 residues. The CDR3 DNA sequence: TGTGCCAGCAGTGCAGGAGGAGGGCGGAACACTGAAGCTTTCTTT. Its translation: CASSAGGGRNTEAFF.

The DNA for the CDR3 is TGTGCCAGCAGTTTGACAGGCCCCCGCTACGAGCAGTACTTC. Amino acid sequence: CASSLTGPRYEQYF. The gene calls are TRBV28 and TRBJ2-7, with D possibly matching TRBD1 (6 bases). The germline gives CDR1 MDHEN, CDR2 SYDVKM. V was trimmed by 3 bases and J by 3 bases, leaving 12 bases between them. This CDR3 has 14 residues.

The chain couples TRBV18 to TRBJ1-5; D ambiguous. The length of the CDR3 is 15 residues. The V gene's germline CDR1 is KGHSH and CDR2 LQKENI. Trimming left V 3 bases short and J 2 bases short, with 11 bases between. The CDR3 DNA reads TGTGCCAGCTCACCGACGGGTATCGGCAATCAGCCCCAGCATTTT. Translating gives CASSPTGIGNQPQHF.

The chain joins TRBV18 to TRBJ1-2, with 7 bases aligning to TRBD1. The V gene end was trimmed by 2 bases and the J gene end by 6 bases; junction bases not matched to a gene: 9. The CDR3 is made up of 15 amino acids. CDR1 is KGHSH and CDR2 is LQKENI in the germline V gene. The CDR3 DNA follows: TGTGCCAGCTCACCATCGACAGGGATTAAGAATGGCTACACCTTC. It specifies CASSPSTGIKNGYTF.

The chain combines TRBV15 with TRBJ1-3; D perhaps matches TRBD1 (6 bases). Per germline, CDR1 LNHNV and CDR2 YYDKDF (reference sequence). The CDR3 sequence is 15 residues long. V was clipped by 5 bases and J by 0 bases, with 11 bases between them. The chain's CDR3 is CATSGDTRSGNTIYF. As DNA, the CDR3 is TGTGCCACCAGCGGGGACACCCGCTCTGGAAACACCATATATTTT. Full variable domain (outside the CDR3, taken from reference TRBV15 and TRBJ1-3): DAMVIQNPRYQVTQFGKPVTLSCSQTLNHNVMYWYQQKSSQAPKLLFHYYDKDFNNEADTPDNFQSRRPNTSFCFLDIRSPGLGDTAMYLCATSGDTRSGNTIYFGEGSWLTVV.

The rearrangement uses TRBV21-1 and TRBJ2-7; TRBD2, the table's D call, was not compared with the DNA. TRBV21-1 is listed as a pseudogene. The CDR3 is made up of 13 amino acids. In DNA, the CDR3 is TGTGCCAGCAGCGCGGGACCGCGCTACGAGCAGTACTTC. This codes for CASSAGPRYEQYF.

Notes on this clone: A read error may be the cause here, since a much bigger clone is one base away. CDR3: CASRGTGPYEQYF. CDR3 nucleotide sequence: TGTGCCAGCAGGGGGACAGGGCCCTACGAGCAGTACTTC. The chain combines TRBV27 with TRBJ2-7; 9 bases line up with TRBD1. CDR3 length: 13 residues. From germline, CDR1 is MNHEY and CDR2 SMNVEV (reference sequence). The V and J ends lost 6 bases and 2 bases, in that order; junction bases with no gene match: 2.